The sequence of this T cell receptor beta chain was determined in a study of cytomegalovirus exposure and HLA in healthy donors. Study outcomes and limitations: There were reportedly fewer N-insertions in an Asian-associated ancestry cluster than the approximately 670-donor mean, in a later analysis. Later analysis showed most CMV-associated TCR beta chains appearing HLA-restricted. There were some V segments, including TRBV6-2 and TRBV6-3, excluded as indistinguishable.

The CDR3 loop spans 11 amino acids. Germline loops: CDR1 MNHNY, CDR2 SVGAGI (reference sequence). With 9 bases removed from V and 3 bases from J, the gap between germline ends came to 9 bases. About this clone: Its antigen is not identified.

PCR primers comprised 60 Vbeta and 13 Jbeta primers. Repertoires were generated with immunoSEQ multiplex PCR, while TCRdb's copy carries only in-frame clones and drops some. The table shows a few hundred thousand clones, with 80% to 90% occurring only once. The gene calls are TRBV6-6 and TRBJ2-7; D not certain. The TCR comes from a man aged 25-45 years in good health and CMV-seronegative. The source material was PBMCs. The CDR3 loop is CASSAGYEQYF. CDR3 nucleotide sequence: TGTGCCAGTTCGGCAGGCTACGAGCAGTACTTC.